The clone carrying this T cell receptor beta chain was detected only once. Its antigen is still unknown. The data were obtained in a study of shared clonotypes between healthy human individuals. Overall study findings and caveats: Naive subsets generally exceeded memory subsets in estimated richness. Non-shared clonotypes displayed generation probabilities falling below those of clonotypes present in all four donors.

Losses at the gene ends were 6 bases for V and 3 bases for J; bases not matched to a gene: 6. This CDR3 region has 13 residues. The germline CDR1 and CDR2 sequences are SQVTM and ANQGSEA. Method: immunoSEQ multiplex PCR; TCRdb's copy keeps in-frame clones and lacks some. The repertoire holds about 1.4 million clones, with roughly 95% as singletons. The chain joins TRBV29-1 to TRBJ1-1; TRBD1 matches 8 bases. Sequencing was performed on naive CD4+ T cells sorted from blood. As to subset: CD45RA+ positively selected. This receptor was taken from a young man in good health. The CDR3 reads CSVCRGLDTEAFF. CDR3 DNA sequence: TGCAGCGTCTGCAGGGGGCTGGACACTGAAGCTTTCTTT.